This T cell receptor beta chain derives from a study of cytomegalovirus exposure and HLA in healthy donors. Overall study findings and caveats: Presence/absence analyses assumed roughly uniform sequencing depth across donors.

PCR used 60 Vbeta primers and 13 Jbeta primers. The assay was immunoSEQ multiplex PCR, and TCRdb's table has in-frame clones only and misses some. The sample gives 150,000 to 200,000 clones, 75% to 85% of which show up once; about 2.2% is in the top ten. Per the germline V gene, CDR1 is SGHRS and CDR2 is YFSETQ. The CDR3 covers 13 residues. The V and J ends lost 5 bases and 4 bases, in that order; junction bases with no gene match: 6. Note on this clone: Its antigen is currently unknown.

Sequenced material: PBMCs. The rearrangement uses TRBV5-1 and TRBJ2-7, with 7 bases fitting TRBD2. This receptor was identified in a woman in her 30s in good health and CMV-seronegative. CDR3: CASRPSGIYEQYF. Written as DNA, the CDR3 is TGCGCCAGCAGGCCTAGCGGAATTTACGAGCAGTACTTC.